This T cell receptor beta chain was retrieved from a study of CD8 T cells in Susac syndrome. Overall study context: When blood was collected, patients with Susac syndrome were therapy-naive, were taking corticosteroids, or were receiving intravenous immunoglobulin alone.

The CDR3 is 13 residues long. CDR1 is MDHEN and CDR2 is SYDVKM in the germline V gene. J gave up 4 bases and V 6 bases, and 1 base lay outside the gene matches. About this clonotype: Antigen specificity is unknown.

When the RNA was reverse transcribed, random hexamers were used with an input of roughly 0.5 to 1 ug. With immunoSEQ multiplex PCR, TCR beta CDR3 was amplified across 54 Vbeta and 13 Jbeta. Each CDR3 protein gets one entry after TCRdb re-called the immunoSEQ multiplex PCR reads with MiXCR. The sample lists 200,000 to 250,000 distinct CDR3 sequences, roughly 93% seen once, with 0.15% in the top ten. TCR beta from blood CD8+ and CD4+ T cells was sequenced. Findings and caveats of the study: Clonal expansion was not observed in the Susac syndrome CD4+ T cell repertoires.

The sequenced sample consisted of CD4+ T cells from PBMCs. This chain links TRBV28 with TRBJ1-1; 11 positions match TRBD1. The TCR comes from a human donor with Susac syndrome. The CDR3 region is CASRGQGGTEAFF. CDR3 coding DNA: TGTGCCAGCAGGGGACAGGGGGGCACTGAAGCTTTCTTT.